This T cell receptor (beta chain) was recorded in a study of human thymus T cells. Findings and caveats of the study: Thymic and blood repertoires appeared to show biased V and J gene usage. Related reports documented highly overlapping thymic repertoires among unrelated individuals.

Repertoires were generated with immunoSEQ multiplex PCR, while TCRdb's copy carries only in-frame clones and drops some. Of some 130,000 clones detected, over 85% appear once; the ten largest clones hold around 0.022%. CDR3 length: 17 amino acids. With 2 bases clipped from V and 2 bases from J, the junction kept 9 bases outside the gene matches. CDR1 is WNHNN and CDR2 is SYGVQD in the germline V gene (reference sequence). Corrective heart surgery yielded resections, and these provided the thymus tissue. Serving as donors were healthy Finnish infants, each of whom was having open corrective surgery for congenital heart defects. A note on this clone: What it binds is not known.

The sequencing sample was made of thymus tissue. The chain carries TRBV10-1 and TRBJ1-5, with TRBD1 identical over 7 bases. The TCR sequence derives from a boy under two years old with a congenital heart defect but otherwise immunologically healthy. The CDR3 sequence: CASSEPISDRGNQPQHF. Here the CDR3 DNA reads TGCGCCAGCAGTGAGCCCATCTCTGACAGGGGCAATCAGCCCCAGCATTTT.